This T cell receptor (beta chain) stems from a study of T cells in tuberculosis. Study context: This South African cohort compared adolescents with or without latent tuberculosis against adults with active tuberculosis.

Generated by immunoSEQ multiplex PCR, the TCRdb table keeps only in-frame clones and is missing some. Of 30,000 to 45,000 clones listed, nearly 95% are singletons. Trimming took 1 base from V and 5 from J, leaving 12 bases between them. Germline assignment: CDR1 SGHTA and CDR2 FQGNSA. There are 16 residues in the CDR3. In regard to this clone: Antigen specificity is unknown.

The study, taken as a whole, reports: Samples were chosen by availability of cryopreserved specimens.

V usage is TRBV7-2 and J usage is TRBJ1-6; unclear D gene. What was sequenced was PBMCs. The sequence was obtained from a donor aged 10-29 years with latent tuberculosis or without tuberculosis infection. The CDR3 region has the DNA TGTGCCAGCAGCTTAGTTTCTAGAAGTAATAATTCACCCCTCCACTTT. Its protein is CASSLVSRSNNSPLHF. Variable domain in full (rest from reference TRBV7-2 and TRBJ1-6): GAGVSQSPSNKVTEKGKDVELRCDPISGHTALYWYRQSLGQGLEFLIYFQGNSAPDKSGLPSDRFSAERTGGSVSTLTIQRTQQEDSAVYLCASSLVSRSNNSPLHFGNGTRLTVT.